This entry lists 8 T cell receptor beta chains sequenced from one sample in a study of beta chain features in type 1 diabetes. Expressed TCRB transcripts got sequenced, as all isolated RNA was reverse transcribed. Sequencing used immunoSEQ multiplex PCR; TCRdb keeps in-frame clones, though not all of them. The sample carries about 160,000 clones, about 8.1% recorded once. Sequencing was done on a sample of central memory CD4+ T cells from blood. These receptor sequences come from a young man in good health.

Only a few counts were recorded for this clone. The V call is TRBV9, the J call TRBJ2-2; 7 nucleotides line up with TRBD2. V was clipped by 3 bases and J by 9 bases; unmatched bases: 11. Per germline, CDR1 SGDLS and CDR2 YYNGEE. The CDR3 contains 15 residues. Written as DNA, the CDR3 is TGTGCCAGCAGCGGGGGGGGAGCAACGGGGAGGGAGCTGTTTTTT. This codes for CASSGGGATGRELFF.

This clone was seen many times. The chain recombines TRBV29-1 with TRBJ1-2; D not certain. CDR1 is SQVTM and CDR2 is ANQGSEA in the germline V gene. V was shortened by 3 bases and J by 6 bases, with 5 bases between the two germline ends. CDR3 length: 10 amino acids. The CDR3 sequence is CSVDGNGYTF. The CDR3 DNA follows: TGCAGCGTTGACGGTAATGGCTACACCTTC.

CDR3 amino acids: CASSEQGASTEAFF. In nucleotides, the CDR3 is TGTGCCAGCAGCGAGCAGGGGGCGAGCACTGAAGCTTTCTTT. The J gene is TRBJ1-1, the V gene TRBV7-9, with 8 bases lining up with TRBD1. Germline CDR1 is SEHNR and CDR2 is FQNEAQ (reference sequence). V was clipped by 5 bases and J by 4 bases; unmatched bases: 6. The CDR3 has 14 amino acids.

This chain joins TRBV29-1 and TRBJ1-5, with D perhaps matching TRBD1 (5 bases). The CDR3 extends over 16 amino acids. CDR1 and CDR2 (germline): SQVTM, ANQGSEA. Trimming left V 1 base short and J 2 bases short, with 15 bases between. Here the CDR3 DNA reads TGCAGCGTTGAAGTGGGCAGCCCGGGGGGCAATCAGCCCCAGCATTTT. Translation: CSVEVGSPGGNQPQHF.

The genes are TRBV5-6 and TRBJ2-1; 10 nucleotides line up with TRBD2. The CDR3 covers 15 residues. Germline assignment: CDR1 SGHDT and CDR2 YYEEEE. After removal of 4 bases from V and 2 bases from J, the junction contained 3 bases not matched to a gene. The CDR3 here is CASSQGLAAYNEQFF. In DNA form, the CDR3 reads TGTGCCAGCAGCCAAGGACTAGCGGCCTACAATGAGCAGTTCTTC.

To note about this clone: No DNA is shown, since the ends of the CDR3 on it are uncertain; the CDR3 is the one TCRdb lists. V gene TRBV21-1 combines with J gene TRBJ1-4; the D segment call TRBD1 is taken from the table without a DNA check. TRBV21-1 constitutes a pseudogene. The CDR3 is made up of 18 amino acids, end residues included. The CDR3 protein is CASSKRFGRGSANEKLFF.

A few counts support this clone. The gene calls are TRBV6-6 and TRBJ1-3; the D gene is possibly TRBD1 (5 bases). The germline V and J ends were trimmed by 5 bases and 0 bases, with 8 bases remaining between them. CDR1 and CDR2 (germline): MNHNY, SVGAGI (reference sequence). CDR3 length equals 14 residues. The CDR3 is CASSGQGSGNTIYF. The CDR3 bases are TGTGCCAGCAGTGGGCAGGGCTCTGGAAACACCATATATTTT.

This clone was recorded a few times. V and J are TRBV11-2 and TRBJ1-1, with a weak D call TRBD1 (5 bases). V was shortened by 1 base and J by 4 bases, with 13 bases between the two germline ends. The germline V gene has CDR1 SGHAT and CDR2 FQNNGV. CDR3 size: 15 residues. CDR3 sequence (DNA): TGTGCCAGCAGCTTAGTGGGGGGAAGGAGCACTGAAGCTTTCTTT. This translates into CASSLVGGRSTEAFF.